Listed below are T cell receptor beta chains from one sample, sequenced in a study of blood T cells in healthy people across ages. Using its own MiXCR run on the 5' RACE reads, TCRdb lists one record per CDR3 protein. The repertoire holds 1,800,000 or so distinct CDR3 sequences, with 30% to 40% as singletons. Material for sequencing was blood. These receptors came from a human donor in good health. The CDR3 runs from the conserved cysteine through the conserved F or W. A D gene is named only where the DNA matches it firmly. Expanded clones get a size class; other rows say once, few or many, or leave the size out.

D | length | size | J | V | DNA | CDR3
TRBD1 | 15 | . | TRBJ2-7 | TRBV4-3 | TGCGCCAGCAGCCAAGGACAGGGTAGTACCTACGAGCAGTACTTC | CASSQGQGSTYEQYF
. | 15 | . | TRBJ2-5 | TRBV4-3 | TGCGCCAGCAGCCAAGACACGACAGGCCAAGAGACCCAGTACTTC | CASSQDTTGQETQYF
TRBD1 | 16 | . | TRBJ1-5 | TRBV19 | TGTGCCAGTAGTATTCGCCCGGGACAGGGCATCCAGCCCCAGCATTTT | CASSIRPGQGIQPQHF
. | 15 | . | TRBJ2-7 | TRBV5-1 | TGCGCCAGCAGCTTGGCCTCAACAGGGTCCTACGAGCAGTACTTC | CASSLASTGSYEQYF
TRBD1 | 13 | . | TRBJ2-1 | TRBV7-9 | TGTGCCAGCAGCTTCAACAGGGGGGATGAGCAGTTCTTC | CASSFNRGDEQFF
. | 14 | few | TRBJ2-3 | TRBV12-3/TRBV12-4 | TGTGCCAGCAGTCTACTCTCGAACACAGATACGCAGTATTTT | CASSLLSNTDTQYF
. | 14 | few | TRBJ2-7 | TRBV20-1 | TGCAGTGCTAGAGACCCGGACATCCACTACGAGCAGTACTTC | CSARDPDIHYEQYF
TRBD1 | 15 | . | TRBJ1-2 | TRBV24-1 | TGTGCCACCAGTGATTCGGTCCGGGACAGGAGTGGCTACACCTTC | CATSDSVRDRSGYTF
TRBD1 | 13 | few | TRBJ2-7 | TRBV20-1 | TGCAGTGCTAGCCGACAGGGGTCCTACGAGCAGTACTTC | CSASRQGSYEQYF
. | 13 | few | TRBJ2-3 | TRBV27 | TGTGCCAGCAGTAGTATGAGGGGAGATACGCAGTATTTT | CASSSMRGDTQYF
. | 18 | few | TRBJ2-1 | TRBV5-1 | TGCGCCAGCAGCTTGGAAGGAGGGACGGCGGGATCCTACAATGAGCAGTTCTTC | CASSLEGGTAGSYNEQFF
. | 13 | once | TRBJ1-4 | TRBV7-9 | TGTGCCAGCAGCTCGGCAATCCTCGAAAAACTGTTTTTT | CASSSAILEKLFF
. | 13 | . | TRBJ2-5 | TRBV20-1 | TGCAGTGCTAGCCCTCCGGAAGGAGAGACCCAGTACTTC | CSASPPEGETQYF
. | 16 | . | TRBJ2-5 | TRBV29-1 | TGCAGCGTTGAATTCGGGCCAACTGCCTTCCAAGAGACCCAGTACTTC | CSVEFGPTAFQETQYF
. | 13 | few | TRBJ2-1 | TRBV18 | TGTGCCAGCTCACCTCCCGATTACAATGAGCAGTTCTTC | CASSPPDYNEQFF
. | 17 | many | TRBJ2-3 | TRBV24-1 | TGTGCCACCAGTGATTTCGGCCGGGGAGGAGACCCAGATACGCAGTATTTT | CATSDFGRGGDPDTQYF
. | 14 | . | TRBJ2-3 | TRBV20-1 | TGCAGTGCTAACAGGCGGGGTTTCACAGATACGCAGTATTTT | CSANRRGFTDTQYF
. | 17 | . | TRBJ1-1 | TRBV27 | TGTGCCAGCAATTTCGCCCCCCCGGGGGCGAGTGGGACTGAAGCTTTCTTT | CASNFAPPGASGTEAFF
. | 17 | . | TRBJ1-5 | TRBV10-3 | TGTGCCATCAGCGCCCAGGGTTCCGGAAATAGCAATCAGCCCCAGCATTTT | CAISAQGSGNSNQPQHF
. | 15 | . | TRBJ1-4 | TRBV4-3 | TGCGCCAGCAGCCTAATGGCCCGCGGTAATGAAAAACTGTTTTTT | CASSLMARGNEKLFF
TRBD1 | 17 | few | TRBJ1-2 | TRBV7-6 | TGTGCCAGCAGCCCCTGGGACAGGGGTGGACTCGGCTATGGCTACACCTTC | CASSPWDRGGLGYGYTF
. | 15 | . | TRBJ2-1 | TRBV24-1 | TGTGCCACCAGTGGAGGGGCTTCGACCTACAATGAGCAGTTCTTC | CATSGGASTYNEQFF
TRBD2 | 13 | . | TRBJ2-7 | TRBV20-1 | TGCAGTGCCTTAGCGGGGGGAGCCTACGAGCAGTACTTC | CSALAGGAYEQYF
TRBD1 | 15 | many | TRBJ2-7 | TRBV29-1 | TGCAGCGTTTCCAAGAGCGGGACAGGGGACTACGAGCAGTACTTC | CSVSKSGTGDYEQYF
. | 16 | few | TRBJ1-4 | TRBV7-2 | TGTGCCAGCAGCCAAGTGGAGGGTGCAACTAATGAAAAACTGTTTTTT | CASSQVEGATNEKLFF
TRBD1 | 17 | . | TRBJ1-6 | TRBV10-3 | TGTGCCATCAGCACCCATTCGATCAGGGACAGTAATTCACCCCACCACTTT | CAISTHSIRDSNSPHHF
. | 14 | few | TRBJ2-3 | TRBV7-2 | TGTGCCAGCAGTTCACATCCCGTCACAGATACGCAGTATTTT | CASSSHPVTDTQYF